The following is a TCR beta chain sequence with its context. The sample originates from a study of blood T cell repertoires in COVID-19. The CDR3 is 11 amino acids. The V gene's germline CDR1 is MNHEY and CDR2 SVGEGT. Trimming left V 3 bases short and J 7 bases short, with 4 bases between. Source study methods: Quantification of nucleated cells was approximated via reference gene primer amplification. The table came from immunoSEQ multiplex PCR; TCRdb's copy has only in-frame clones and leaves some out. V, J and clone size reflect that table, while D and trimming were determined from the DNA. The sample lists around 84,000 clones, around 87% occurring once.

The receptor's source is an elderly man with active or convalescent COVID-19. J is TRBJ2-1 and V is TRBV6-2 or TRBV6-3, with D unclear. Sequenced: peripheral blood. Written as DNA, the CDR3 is TGTGCCAGCAGTTATCTGAATGAGCAGTTCTTC. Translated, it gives CASSYLNEQFF.